These 22 T cell receptor beta chains came from one sample sequenced in a study of T cell changes during pregnancy in multiple sclerosis. Repertoires were generated with immunoSEQ multiplex PCR, while TCRdb's copy carries only in-frame clones and drops some. The table shows around 70,000 clones, with 80% to 95% occurring only once. The specimen was peripheral blood, collected in the first trimester of pregnancy. All receptors come from a female donor in good health, enrolled as a control in a pregnancy study.

The chain combines TRBV25-1 with TRBJ2-3, with 9 bases fitting TRBD2. Germline V gene lookup returns CDR1 MGHDK and CDR2 SYGVNS. The V gene end was trimmed by 2 bases and the J gene end by 6 bases; junction bases not matched to a gene: 6. The CDR3 is made up of 15 amino acids. CDR3 in DNA: TGTGCCAGCAGTGAAGGGACTAGCCCCAGGGATACGCAGTATTTT. This sequence encodes CASSEGTSPRDTQYF.

The chain joins TRBV28 to TRBJ1-5; TRBD1 is a possible D gene (5 bases). The CDR3 contains 16 residues. Trimming pared 3 bases from V and 2 bases from J, leaving 14 bases between. Germline-derived CDR1 and CDR2 are MDHEN and SYDVKM. DNA for the CDR3: TGTGCCAGCAGTTTTTCTCAGGGAAGGGGCAATCAGCCCCAGCATTTT. Translation: CASSFSQGRGNQPQHF. Together with reference TRBV28 and TRBJ1-5, the CDR3 gives the full variable domain: DVKVTQSSRYLVKRTGEKVFLECVQDMDHENMFWYRQDPGLGLRLIYFSYDVKMKEKGDIPEGYSVSREKKERFSLILESASTNQTSMYLCASSFSQGRGNQPQHFGDGTRLSIL.

CDR3 bases: TGTGCCAGCAGTTTTGGGTTCGGCCGGGTCACTGAAGCTTTCTTT. Translation gives CASSFGFGRVTEAFF. The rearrangement links TRBV28 to TRBJ1-1; no clear D. This CDR3 comprises 15 residues. Trimming shortened V by 3 bases and J by 4 bases, and 15 bases separated the two germline ends. Germline-derived CDR1 and CDR2 are MDHEN and SYDVKM. The full variable domain, completed using reference TRBV28 and TRBJ1-1, is DVKVTQSSRYLVKRTGEKVFLECVQDMDHENMFWYRQDPGLGLRLIYFSYDVKMKEKGDIPEGYSVSREKKERFSLILESASTNQTSMYLCASSFGFGRVTEAFFGQGTRLTVV.

The chain joins TRBV5-6 to TRBJ1-1; no firm D call. In germline, CDR1 is SGHDT, CDR2 YYEEEE. V was cut by 2 bases and J by 5 bases, with 10 bases left in between. The CDR3 length is 13 residues. For the CDR3, the DNA is TGTGCCAGCAGCTTCGCGGGGAGGACTGAAGCTTTCTTT. This sequence encodes CASSFAGRTEAFF.

In its sample, this clone was seen a few times. This chain connects TRBV23-1 to TRBJ2-5; D is possibly TRBD1 (6 bases). TRBV23-1 is recorded as an ORF, its role being uncertain. This CDR3 has 15 residues. Between the trimmed V and J ends, which lost 3 bases and 4 bases, there was a span of 15 bases. This CDR3 is CASSHSFRQVETQYF. The DNA of the CDR3 is TGCGCCAGCAGTCATTCGTTCCGACAGGTAGAGACCCAGTACTTC.

This clone occurred a few times. V and J are TRBV5-5 and TRBJ2-1; 7 nucleotides match TRBD2. The trim removed 4 bases at V and 3 bases at J, leaving 16 bases unmatched. Germline CDR1 SGHKS, CDR2 YYEKEE (reference sequence). The CDR3 sequence is 18 residues long. CDR3 loop: CASSVGGGSGGYYNEQFF. CDR3 DNA sequence: TGTGCCAGCAGCGTTGGGGGTGGATCGGGGGGTTACTACAATGAGCAGTTCTTC.

V gene TRBV28 combines with J gene TRBJ1-1; 12 bases line up with TRBD1. V lost 7 bases to trimming and J lost 0 bases; unmatched junction nucleotides: 6. The length of the CDR3 is 16 residues. From germline, CDR1 is MDHEN and CDR2 SYDVKM. The CDR3 bases are TGTGCCAGCAACCGGGACAGGGGGCGCATGAACACTGAAGCTTTCTTT. It encodes CASNRDRGRMNTEAFF.

The V gene is TRBV9, the J gene TRBJ1-2; 9 nucleotides agree with TRBD1. J was trimmed by 2 bases and V by 3 bases; bases with no gene match: 11. Germline CDR1 and CDR2: SGDLS and YYNGEE. The CDR3 extends over 17 amino acids. As DNA, the CDR3 is TGTGCCAGCAGCGCGCGCCGGGGACAGGGACTCAACTATGGCTACACCTTC. This translates into CASSARRGQGLNYGYTF. The full variable domain, in which reference TRBV9 and TRBJ1-2 provide the parts outside the CDR3, is DSGVTQTPKHLITATGQRVTLRCSPRSGDLSVYWYQQSLDQGLQFLIQYYNGEERAKGNILERFSAQQFPDLHSELNLSSLELGDSALYFCASSARRGQGLNYGYTFGSGTRLTVV.

The V gene is TRBV4-2, the J gene TRBJ2-4, with D maybe TRBD1 (6 bases). V was pared by 1 base and J by 4 bases, with 11 bases between. Looked up from germline, CDR1 is LGHNA and CDR2 is YNFKEQ. The CDR3 runs 15 residues. The CDR3: CASSQVRTEKNIQYF. CDR3 in DNA: TGTGCCAGCAGCCAAGTAAGGACAGAGAAAAACATTCAGTACTTC.

The genes are TRBV6-6 and TRBJ2-7; D gene ambiguous. Germline V gives CDR1 MNHNY, CDR2 SVGAGI (reference sequence). This CDR3 contains 14 residues. V was trimmed by 5 bases and J by 0 bases, leaving 11 bases between them. DNA of the CDR3: TGTGCCAGCAGTCTACAGCTTCTCTCCTACGAGCAGTACTTC. This translates into CASSLQLLSYEQYF.

This chain joins TRBV5-1 and TRBJ2-2; possibly TRBD1 for D (6 bases). CDR3 length: 14 amino acids. Germline V gene data show CDR1 as SGHRS and CDR2 as YFSETQ. Trimming shortened V by 2 bases and J by 3 bases, and 8 bases separated the two germline ends. The CDR3 DNA reads as TGCGCCAGCAGCTTAACAGGGTACACCGGGGAGCTGTTTTTT. Its translation: CASSLTGYTGELFF.

The chain uses TRBV6-5 and TRBJ1-1; D is undetermined. Trimming shortened V by 2 bases and J by 10 bases, and 8 bases separated the two germline ends. The CDR3 sequence is 11 residues long. Germline lookup yields CDR1 MNHEY and CDR2 SVGAGI. In nucleotides, the CDR3 is TGTGCCAGCAGTTACGGTGGCGGAGCTTTCTTT. Its protein product is CASSYGGGAFF.

The V gene is TRBV19, the J gene TRBJ2-7; D is unresolved. Trimming shortened V by 2 bases and J by 1 base, and 9 bases separated the two germline ends. This CDR3 is 14 amino acids long. Germline CDR1 LNHDA, CDR2 SQIVND (reference sequence). The CDR3 region has the DNA TGTGCCAGTAGTATATCCGGAGAGTCCTACGAGCAGTACTTC. Its translation is CASSISGESYEQYF.

V is TRBV5-5 and J is TRBJ2-5, with 11 nucleotides matching TRBD2. Germline V gene lookup returns CDR1 SGHKS and CDR2 YYEKEE (reference sequence). The CDR3 has 18 residues. J was trimmed by 2 bases and V by 4 bases; bases with no gene match: 13. The CDR3: CASSPGLAVRRGQETQYF. The CDR3 DNA follows: TGTGCCAGCAGCCCGGGACTAGCGGTCCGGAGGGGACAAGAGACCCAGTACTTC.

The chain joins TRBV7-2 to TRBJ1-1, with 10 bases fitting TRBD1. The CDR3 is 16 amino acids. The V and J ends lost 1 base and 11 bases, in that order; junction bases with no gene match: 13. The V gene's germline CDR1 is SGHTA and CDR2 FQGNSA. The CDR3 DNA is TGTGCCAGCAGCTTAGGGTGGACAGGGGGGGTTTTTGAGGCTTTCTTT. Encoded protein: CASSLGWTGGVFEAFF. The full variable domain, rest sourced from reference TRBV7-2 and TRBJ1-1, is GAGVSQSPSNKVTEKGKDVELRCDPISGHTALYWYRQSLGQGLEFLIYFQGNSAPDKSGLPSDRFSAERTGGSVSTLTIQRTQQEDSAVYLCASSLGWTGGVFEAFFGQGTRLTVV.

This sequence joins TRBV2 and TRBJ1-1; perhaps TRBD1 as D (5 bases). The CDR3 is made up of 13 amino acids. Germline CDR1 SNHLY, CDR2 FYNNEI. V was shortened by 5 bases and J by 6 bases, with 13 bases between the two germline ends. CDR3 nucleotide sequence: TGTGCCAGCAGTACATCAGGGCGCCCTGAAGCTTTCTTT. Its translation: CASSTSGRPEAFF.

The chain joins TRBV28 to TRBJ2-2; the D is unclear. V lost 6 bases and J lost 5, with 4 bases in between. The CDR3 is 11 amino acids. Germline-derived CDR1 and CDR2 are MDHEN and SYDVKM. The CDR3 nucleotides are TGTGCCAGCAGCTTGACCGGGGAGCTGTTTTTT. The encoded protein is CASSLTGELFF.

The CDR3 DNA sequence: TGTGCCAGCAGATCAGGGGTCTACGAGCAGTACTTC. Translated, it gives CASRSGVYEQYF. The rearrangement links TRBV28 to TRBJ2-7; D is perhaps TRBD1 (6 bases). The CDR3 extends over 12 amino acids. Germline V gene sequence: CDR1 MDHEN, CDR2 SYDVKM. V lost 6 bases, J lost 3 bases, and 9 bases lay in between.

V is TRBV5-4 and J is TRBJ2-2; 11 bases fit TRBD2. Germline CDR1 is SGHNT and CDR2 is YYREEE (reference sequence). V shed 0 bases, J shed 6 bases, and the junction held 7 bases outside the gene matches. The CDR3 runs 17 residues. CDR3 bases: TGTGCCAGCAGCTTGGGGACCGGTAGCGGGAGGGCCGGGGAGCTGTTTTTT. Protein product: CASSLGTGSGRAGELFF.

The CDR3 DNA follows: TGTGCCAGCAGCACAGGGGACAGGGGACCTGGGGCCAACGTCCTGACTTTC. Its protein product is CASSTGDRGPGANVLTF. The chain recombines TRBV7-8 with TRBJ2-6, with 10 bases identical to TRBD1. The CDR3 runs 17 residues. J lost 2 bases, V lost 5 bases, and 6 bases had no gene match. Germline V CDR1 and CDR2: SGHVS, FQNEAQ.

The chain employs TRBV27 and TRBJ1-5; D is perhaps TRBD1 (5 bases). The length of the CDR3 is 17 residues. Trimming left V 6 bases short and J 8 bases short, with 26 bases between. In germline, CDR1 is MNHEY, CDR2 SMNVEV (reference sequence). CDR3 residues: CASSLRASDGGVKPQHF. The DNA of the CDR3 is TGTGCCAGCAGCCTTAGGGCTTCGGACGGGGGGGTAAAGCCCCAGCATTTT.

The V gene is TRBV6-5, the J gene TRBJ1-5; D not certain. CDR1 is MNHEY and CDR2 is SVGAGI in the germline V gene. With 4 bases removed from V and 6 bases from J, the gap between germline ends came to 7 bases. The CDR3 runs to 12 residues. The CDR3 reads CASSSTVQPQHF. DNA of the CDR3: TGTGCCAGCAGTTCCACAGTTCAGCCCCAGCATTTT.